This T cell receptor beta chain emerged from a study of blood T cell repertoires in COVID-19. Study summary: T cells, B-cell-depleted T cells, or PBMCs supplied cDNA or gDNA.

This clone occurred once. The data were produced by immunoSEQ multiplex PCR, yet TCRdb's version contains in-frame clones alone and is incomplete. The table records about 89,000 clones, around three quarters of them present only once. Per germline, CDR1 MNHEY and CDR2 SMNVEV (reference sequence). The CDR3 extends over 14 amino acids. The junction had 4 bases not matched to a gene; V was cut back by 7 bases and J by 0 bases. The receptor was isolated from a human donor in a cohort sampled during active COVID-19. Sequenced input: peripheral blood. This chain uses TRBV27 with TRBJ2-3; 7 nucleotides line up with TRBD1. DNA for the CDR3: TGTGCCAGCACGGACAGGACTAGCACAGATACGCAGTATTTT. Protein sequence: CASTDRTSTDTQYF.